This TCR beta chain was identified in a study of shared clonotypes between healthy human individuals. Study-wide results and limits: An expected dependence of interdonor clonotype sharing on sequencing depth was noted. Estimated richness was generally greater in naive than memory subsets.

TCRdb's table, derived via immunoSEQ multiplex PCR, lists solely in-frame clones and lacks some. The sample carries approximately 1.5 million clones, nearly 99% recorded once. As regards this clone: No antigen is known for it. The identical CDR3 is also encoded by other nucleotide sequences in the sample.

The V end lost 2 bases, the J end lost 1 base, and 5 bases lay between the germline ends. The germline CDR1 and CDR2 sequences are SGHTA and FQGTGA. The CDR3 loop spans 13 amino acids. The sequence was obtained from a man under 40 in good health. The chain recombines TRBV7-3 with TRBJ1-1, with D perhaps matching TRBD1 (5 bases). Input material: naive CD4+ T cells sorted from blood. Subset described: CD45RA+ positively selected. The CDR3 here is CASSLQGNTEAFF. DNA for the CDR3: TGTGCCAGCAGCTTACAGGGGAACACTGAAGCTTTCTTT.